This T cell receptor (beta chain) came from a study of shared T cell receptors in the human thymus. This clone appeared once. Assay: immunoSEQ multiplex PCR; the TCRdb copy retains only in-frame clones and omits some. The sample includes some 760,000 clones, approximately 85% of them seen just once. This sample was also put to use in a study of human thymus T cells. From that second work: Donation was from healthy Finnish infants who were having corrective surgery that addressed congenital heart defects. The thymus tissue came from resections taken during corrective heart surgery.

The clonotype originates from a girl under two years old with a congenital heart defect. Sequenced: thymocytes.

The CDR3 protein is CASSLRGFSYNEQFF. The DNA for the CDR3 is TGTGCCAGCAGTCTCAGGGGGTTCTCCTACAATGAGCAGTTCTTC. V and J are TRBV27 and TRBJ2-1, with 7 bases matching TRBD1. This CDR3 contains 15 residues. CDR1 is MNHEY, CDR2 SMNVEV, per germline (reference sequence). Trimming took 5 bases from V and 0 from J; bases not matched to a gene: 4.